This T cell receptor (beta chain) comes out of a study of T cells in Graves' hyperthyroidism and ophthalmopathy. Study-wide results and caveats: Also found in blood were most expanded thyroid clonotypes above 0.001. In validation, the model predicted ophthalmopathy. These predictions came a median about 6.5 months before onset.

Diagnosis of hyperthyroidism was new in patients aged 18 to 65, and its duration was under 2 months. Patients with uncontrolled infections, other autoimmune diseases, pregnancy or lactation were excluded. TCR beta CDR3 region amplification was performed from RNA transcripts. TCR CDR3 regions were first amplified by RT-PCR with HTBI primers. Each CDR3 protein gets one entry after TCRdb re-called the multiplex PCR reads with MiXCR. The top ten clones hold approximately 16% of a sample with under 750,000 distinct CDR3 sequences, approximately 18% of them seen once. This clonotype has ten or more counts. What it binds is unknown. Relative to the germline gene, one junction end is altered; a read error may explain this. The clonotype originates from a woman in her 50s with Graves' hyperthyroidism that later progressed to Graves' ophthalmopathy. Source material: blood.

The CDR3 loop reads CASSLGAYNEQFF. For the CDR3, the DNA is TGTGCCAGCAGCTTAGGAGCTTACAATGAGCAGTTCTTC. The chain has TRBV5-1 and TRBJ2-1; D is ambiguous. CDR3 length equals 13 residues. CDR1 is SGHRS and CDR2 is YFSETQ in the germline V gene.